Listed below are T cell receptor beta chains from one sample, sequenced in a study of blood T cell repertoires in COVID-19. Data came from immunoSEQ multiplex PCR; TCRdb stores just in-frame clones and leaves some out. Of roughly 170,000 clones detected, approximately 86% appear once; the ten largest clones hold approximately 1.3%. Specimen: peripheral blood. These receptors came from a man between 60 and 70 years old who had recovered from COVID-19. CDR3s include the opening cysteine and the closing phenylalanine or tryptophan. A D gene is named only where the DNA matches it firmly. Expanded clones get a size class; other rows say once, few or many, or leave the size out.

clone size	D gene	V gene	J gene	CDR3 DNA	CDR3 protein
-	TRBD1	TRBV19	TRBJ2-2	TGTGCCAGTAGTATCCGGGGACAGGCGAGCAACACCGGGGAGCTGTTTTTT	CASSIRGQASNTGELFF
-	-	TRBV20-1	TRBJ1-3	TGCAGTGCTAGTAGTAGCGCTGGAAACACCATATATTTT	CSASSSAGNTIYF
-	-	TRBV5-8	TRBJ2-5	TGTGCCAGCAGCTTGGAGGGTCAGGGGAGCGAGACCCAGTACTTC	CASSLEGQGSETQYF
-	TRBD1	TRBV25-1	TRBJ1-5	TGTGCCAGCAGTGACAATTTACAGGGGCGCGGCAATCAGCCCCAGCATTTT	CASSDNLQGRGNQPQHF
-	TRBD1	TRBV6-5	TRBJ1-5	TGTGCCAGCAGTTACGGCGGGACAGGGGTTCAGCCCCAGCATTTT	CASSYGGTGVQPQHF
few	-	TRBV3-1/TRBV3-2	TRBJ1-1	TGTGCCAGCAGCCAAGAGGGAGTTGGGACTGAAGCTTTCTTT	CASSQEGVGTEAFF
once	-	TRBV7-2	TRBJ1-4	TGTGCCAGCAGCTTAGTGGGGGCTGAATATGAAAAACTGTTTTTT	CASSLVGAEYEKLFF
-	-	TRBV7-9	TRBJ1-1	TGTGCCAGCAGCCGCTCAGTGAACACTGAAGCTTTCTTT	CASSRSVNTEAFF
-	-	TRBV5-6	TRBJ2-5	TGTGCCAGCAGCCCGAGGGGGGGGCGCCAAGAGACCCAGTACTTC	CASSPRGGRQETQYF
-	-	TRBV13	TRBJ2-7	TGTGCCAGCAGCTTCCGAGGGGGCGAGCAGTACTTC	CASSFRGGEQYF
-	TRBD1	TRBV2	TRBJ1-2	TGTGCCAGCAGCGAACAGGGGGCACGTGGCTATGGCTACACCTTC	CASSEQGARGYGYTF
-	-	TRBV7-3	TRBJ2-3	TGTGCCAGCAGCTTAAGCGGCTTGAGCACAGATACGCAGTATTTT	CASSLSGLSTDTQYF
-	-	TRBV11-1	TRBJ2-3	TGTGCCAGCAGCTTAGAACAGGCCGCCGGCACAGATACGCAGTATTTT	CASSLEQAAGTDTQYF
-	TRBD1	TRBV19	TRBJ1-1	TGTGCCAGTAGCACTCGGGACAGGGAACGAGACATGAACACTGAAGCTTTCTTT	CASSTRDRERDMNTEAFF
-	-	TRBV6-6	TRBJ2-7	TGTGCCAGCAGTACCGGGACATCCCTGAGAGAGCAGTACTTC	CASSTGTSLREQYF
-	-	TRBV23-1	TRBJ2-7	TGCGCCAGCAGGGAGACAGCCTGCCCGGCCGAGCAGTACTTC	CASRETACPAEQYF
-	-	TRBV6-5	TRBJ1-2	TGTGCCAGCAGGATTCCAGGGGAAGCTGGCTACACCTTC	CASRIPGEAGYTF
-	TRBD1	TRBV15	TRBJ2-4	TGTGCCACCAGCAGAGAGACAGGGGGCCCCAAAAACATTCAGTACTTC	CATSRETGGPKNIQYF
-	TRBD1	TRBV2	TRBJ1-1	TGTGCCAGCAGCCTCCTCACAGGGGTGAACACTGAAGCTTTCTTT	CASSLLTGVNTEAFF
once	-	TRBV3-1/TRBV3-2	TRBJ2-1	TGTGCCAGCAGCCGCCTGAGCAGCCCAGGCGATGAGCAGTTCTTC	CASSRLSSPGDEQFF
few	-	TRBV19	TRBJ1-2	TGTGCCAGTAGTATTAACGCCCCCCTCCAAGGAGTGGGCTACACCTTC	CASSINAPLQGVGYTF
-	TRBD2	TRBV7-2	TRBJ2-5	TGTGCCAGCAGCTTTTCTGGAGCGGGGGTATACCAAGAGACCCAGTACTTC	CASSFSGAGVYQETQYF
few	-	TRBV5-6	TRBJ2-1	TGTGCCAGCAGCTCCGGGAAGGGTCTCTTCTCCTACAATGAGCAGTTCTTC	CASSSGKGLFSYNEQFF
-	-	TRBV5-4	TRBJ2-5	TGTGCCAGCAGGCTAAATCAAGAGACCCAGTACTTC	CASRLNQETQYF
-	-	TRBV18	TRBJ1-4	TGTGCCAGCTCACCGGGGGGAGTTAATGAAAAACTGTTTTTT	CASSPGGVNEKLFF
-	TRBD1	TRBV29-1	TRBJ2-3	TGCAGCGTCGGCGGGACAGGCCGTTTCGGTACGCAGTATTTT	CSVGGTGRFGTQYF
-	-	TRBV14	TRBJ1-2	TGTGCCAGCAGCCAAGTTGGCAGTTATGGCTACACCTTC	CASSQVGSYGYTF